The 29 T cell receptor beta chains in this list originate from one sample, sequenced in a study of shared clonotypes between healthy human individuals. The protocol was immunoSEQ multiplex PCR, while the TCRdb copy is restricted to in-frame clones and leaves out a portion. The data contain hundreds of thousands of clones, 98% of them seen just once; the ten biggest clones take up 0.3%. Naive CD8 cells, CD45RO-negative and positively selected for CCR7, excluded terminally differentiated effector memory CD45RA+ cells. Sequencing was carried out using naive CD8+ T cells sorted from blood. The receptors originated from a man under 40 in good health.

The chain links TRBV27 to TRBJ2-7, with D perhaps being TRBD1 or TRBD2 (5 bases each). The CDR3 loop spans 13 amino acids. V was clipped by 4 bases and J by 3 bases, with 10 bases between them. The germline CDR1 and CDR2 sequences are MNHEY and SMNVEV (reference sequence). The CDR3 spells CASSYQGDYEQYF. The CDR3 DNA follows: TGTGCCAGCAGTTATCAGGGAGACTACGAGCAGTACTTC.

This clone was seen a single time. The CDR3 DNA sequence: TGTGCCAGTTCTATTAGGCTAGCGGAGGACAATGAGCAGTTCTTC. Translation gives CASSIRLAEDNEQFF. J is TRBJ2-1 and V is TRBV2, with 7 nucleotides matching TRBD2. J lost 5 bases, V lost 9 bases, and 13 bases had no gene match. The length of the CDR3 is 15 residues. Germline values: CDR1 SNHLY, CDR2 FYNNEI.

V usage is TRBV11-2 and J usage is TRBJ1-1, with D tentatively TRBD1 (5 bases). Germline lookup yields CDR1 SGHAT and CDR2 FQNNGV. This CDR3 region has 15 residues. V was shortened by 5 bases and J by 0 bases, with 13 bases between the two germline ends. The CDR3 protein is CASSRRPDMNTEAFF. CDR3 coding DNA: TGTGCCAGCAGCCGCCGCCCGGACATGAACACTGAAGCTTTCTTT.

The V and J genes are TRBV11-2 and TRBJ2-7; 11 bases agree with TRBD2. The CDR3 covers 14 residues. V shed 2 bases, J shed 5 bases, and the junction held 2 bases outside the gene matches. CDR1 and CDR2 from the germline V gene are SGHAT and FQNNGV. Written as DNA, the CDR3 is TGTGCCAGCAGCTTAACTAGCGGGGGCGACGAGCAGTACTTC. This translates into CASSLTSGGDEQYF.

The J gene is TRBJ2-7, the V gene TRBV29-1, with a weak D call TRBD2 (6 bases). The CDR3 has 13 residues. The V end was cut by 1 base, the J end by 2 bases, with 9 bases between. Germline-derived CDR1 and CDR2 are SQVTM and ANQGSEA. The CDR3 DNA reads TGCAGCGTTGAAGGGGAGGTCCCCTACGAGCAGTACTTC. This sequence encodes CSVEGEVPYEQYF.

The J gene is TRBJ1-1, the V gene TRBV4-3; unclear D gene. The CDR3 extends over 13 amino acids. Trimming cost V 3 bases and J 6 bases, with 11 bases left between them. Germline V CDR1 and CDR2: LGHNA, YSLEER. The CDR3 is CASSQEGEAEAFF. The CDR3 nucleotides read TGCGCCAGCAGCCAGGAGGGTGAAGCTGAAGCTTTCTTT.

V and J are TRBV5-4 and TRBJ2-1; D is undetermined. From germline, CDR1 is SGHNT and CDR2 YYREEE (reference sequence). V lost 4 bases to trimming and J lost 5 bases, with 16 bases between them. The CDR3 loop spans 15 amino acids. CDR3 amino acids: CASSLDGPINNEQFF. The CDR3 DNA reads as TGTGCCAGCAGCCTCGACGGACCGATAAACAATGAGCAGTTCTTC.

The V and J genes are TRBV19 and TRBJ1-3; no reliable D call. Trimming shortened V by 3 bases and J by 0 bases, and 6 bases separated the two germline ends. The CDR3 spans 14 residues. Germline loops: CDR1 LNHDA, CDR2 SQIVND (reference sequence). CDR3 loop: CASSMSSSGNTIYF. CDR3 DNA: TGTGCCAGTAGTATGAGTAGCTCTGGAAACACCATATATTTT.

This clone was recorded a few times. V usage is TRBV19 and J usage is TRBJ2-1; tentative D call: TRBD2 (5 bases). Germline assignment: CDR1 LNHDA and CDR2 SQIVND (reference sequence). The CDR3 spans 17 residues. V was trimmed by 7 bases and J by 2 bases, leaving 21 bases between them. The CDR3 nucleotides read TGTGCCAGTACTCCCGGAGGAAGTGGAAGGGCCTACAATGAGCAGTTCTTC. This encodes CASTPGGSGRAYNEQFF.

This clone was detected once. The chain has TRBV20-1 and TRBJ1-1; maybe TRBD1 (5 bases). Germline V CDR1 and CDR2: DFQATT, SNEGSKA (reference sequence). The length of the CDR3 is 10 residues. V was shortened by 3 bases and J by 10 bases, with 9 bases between the two germline ends. The CDR3: CSASQGAAFF. DNA for the CDR3: TGCAGTGCTAGCCAGGGCGCAGCTTTCTTT.

V gene TRBV19 combines with J gene TRBJ1-5; D is unresolved. This CDR3 spans 13 amino acids. Germline CDR1 is LNHDA and CDR2 is SQIVND (reference sequence). Between the trimmed V and J ends, which lost 6 bases and 6 bases, there was a span of 12 bases. This CDR3 is CASSPVLRQPQHF. Written as DNA, the CDR3 is TGTGCCAGTAGCCCAGTCCTCCGTCAGCCCCAGCATTTT.

The chain has TRBV9 and TRBJ2-6, with 7 positions matching TRBD1. This CDR3 comprises 16 residues. CDR1 SGDLS and CDR2 YYNGEE come from the germline V gene. With V trimmed by 4 bases and J by 1 base, 5 bases remained unmatched. CDR3 in amino acids: CASSPRTGSGANVLTF. CDR3 coding DNA: TGTGCCAGCAGCCCCCGGACAGGATCTGGGGCCAACGTCCTGACTTTC.

The gene calls are TRBV5-5 and TRBJ2-6; TRBD2 might be the D (6 bases). This CDR3 spans 18 amino acids. The germline V gene has CDR1 SGHKS and CDR2 YYEKEE (reference sequence). V gave up 4 bases and J gave up 2 bases, with 19 bases separating them. The CDR3 loop is CASSVGLYPNTGANVLTF. CDR3 nucleotides: TGTGCCAGCAGCGTGGGACTCTATCCGAATACTGGGGCCAACGTCCTGACTTTC.

With respect to this clone: The sample has other DNA sequences that encode this CDR3 too. The chain joins TRBV11-2 to TRBJ2-7; perhaps TRBD1 as D (6 bases). Trimming stripped 1 base from V and 6 bases from J, with 7 bases between. The CDR3 is made up of 12 amino acids. CDR1 SGHAT and CDR2 FQNNGV come from the germline V gene. The CDR3 DNA sequence: TGTGCCAGCAGCTTAGGCAGGGGCGAGCAGTACTTC. Protein sequence: CASSLGRGEQYF. Together with reference TRBV11-2 and TRBJ2-7, the CDR3 gives the full variable domain: EAGVAQSPRYKIIEKRQSVAFWCNPISGHATLYWYQQILGQGPKLLIQFQNNGVVDDSQLPKDRFSAERLKGVDSTLKIQPAKLEDSAVYLCASSLGRGEQYFGPGTRLTVT.

The rearrangement links TRBV30 to TRBJ2-2; D tentatively fits TRBD1 or TRBD2 (5 bases each). The V end lost 4 bases, the J end lost 6 bases, and 9 bases lay between the germline ends. The CDR3 sequence is 12 residues long. Germline V gene sequence: CDR1 GTSNPN, CDR2 SVGIG (reference sequence). The CDR3 DNA sequence: TGTGCCTGGACCACGGGGCCCGGGGAGCTGTTTTTT. The encoded protein is CAWTTGPGELFF.

The genes are TRBV5-4 and TRBJ2-3, with 7 positions matching TRBD2. Per the germline V gene, CDR1 is SGHNT and CDR2 is YYREEE (reference sequence). The ends lost 4 bases at V and 6 bases at J; junction bases unmatched: 17. The CDR3 has 17 residues. The CDR3 reads CASSLKYGEGWSDTQYF. DNA of the CDR3: TGTGCCAGCAGCCTAAAGTACGGGGAGGGGTGGTCTGATACGCAGTATTTT.

The chain carries TRBV2 and TRBJ1-2; no reliable D call. The CDR3 spans 13 residues. V lost 8 bases, J lost 6 bases, and 16 bases lay in between. The germline V gene encodes CDR1 SNHLY and CDR2 FYNNEI. This CDR3 reads CASRPQWGDGYTF. CDR3 DNA sequence: TGTGCCAGCCGCCCCCAGTGGGGTGATGGCTACACCTTC.

The genes are TRBV9 and TRBJ2-7; D is tentatively TRBD1 or TRBD2 (5 bases each). Trimming shortened V by 3 bases and J by 1 base, and 11 bases separated the two germline ends. The CDR3 runs to 14 residues. Germline CDR1 reads SGDLS; CDR2 reads YYNGEE. CDR3 DNA: TGTGCCAGCAGCGAAGGGGCGGGTTCCTACGAGCAGTACTTC. This encodes CASSEGAGSYEQYF.

The rearrangement joins TRBV28 to TRBJ1-1; D might be TRBD1 (5 bases). Germline V gene data show CDR1 as MDHEN and CDR2 as SYDVKM. The V end was cut by 8 bases, the J end by 3 bases, with 19 bases between. CDR3 length: 15 residues. The CDR3 loop reads CASDRQSSPDTEAFF. DNA of the CDR3: TGTGCCAGCGATAGACAGAGTAGCCCGGACACTGAAGCTTTCTTT.

V and J are TRBV11-2 and TRBJ2-5; 9 positions agree with TRBD2. The V gene's germline CDR1 is SGHAT and CDR2 FQNNGV. The CDR3 extends over 15 amino acids. J lost 3 bases, V lost 1 base, and 3 bases had no gene match. The CDR3, as DNA: TGTGCCAGCAGCTTAGTGCGGGAGGGCAAAGAGACCCAGTACTTC. This encodes CASSLVREGKETQYF.

The rearrangement uses TRBV6-1 and TRBJ2-7; a weak D match, TRBD1 (5 bases). Trimming removed 8 bases at V and 2 bases at J, with 13 bases between. Germline CDR1 is MNHNS and CDR2 is SASEGT. The CDR3 has 13 amino acids. CDR3 DNA: TGTGCCAGCGCCCCAGGGTATGCCTACGAGCAGTACTTC. Translating it yields CASAPGYAYEQYF.

This clone was observed a single time. The rearrangement uses TRBV7-9 and TRBJ2-3; TRBD1 matches 8 bases. CDR1 is SEHNR, CDR2 FQNEAQ, per germline (reference sequence). The V segment lost 6 bases and the J segment 3 bases; nucleotides outside the gene matches: 8. The length of the CDR3 is 15 residues. CDR3 nucleotide sequence: TGTGCCAGCAGAGACCAGGGACAGGCGACAGATACGCAGTATTTT. This sequence encodes CASRDQGQATDTQYF.

This chain links TRBV29-1 with TRBJ2-5; 9 nucleotides line up with TRBD2. Germline V CDR1 and CDR2: SQVTM, ANQGSEA. The CDR3 spans 17 residues. V lost 0 bases, J lost 2 bases, and 10 bases stayed unmatched. CDR3 sequence: CSVEDLWTSAYQETQYF. The CDR3 DNA follows: TGCAGCGTTGAAGATCTTTGGACTAGCGCCTATCAAGAGACCCAGTACTTC. Based on the CDR3 plus reference TRBV29-1 and TRBJ2-5, the full variable domain is SAVISQKPSRDICQRGTSLTIQCQVDSQVTMMFWYRQQPGQSLTLIATANQGSEATYESGFVIDKFPISRPNLTFSTLTVSNMSPEDSSIYLCSVEDLWTSAYQETQYFGPGTRLLVL.

To note about this clone: Other DNA sequences in this sample translate to the same CDR3. The chain uses TRBV7-9 and TRBJ2-7; the match to TRBD1 covers 9 bases. The V gene's germline CDR1 is SEHNR and CDR2 FQNEAQ (reference sequence). V shed 1 base and J 4 bases; nucleotides not matched to a gene: 2. This CDR3 is 14 amino acids long. CDR3: CASSLGGQGYEQYF. CDR3 bases: TGTGCCAGCAGCTTAGGTGGACAGGGGTACGAGCAGTACTTC. The full variable domain, in which reference TRBV7-9 and TRBJ2-7 provide the parts outside the CDR3, is DTGVSQNPRHKITKRGQNVTFRCDPISEHNRLYWYRQTLGQGPEFLTYFQNEAQLEKSRLLSDRFSAERPKGSFSTLEIQRTEQGDSAMYLCASSLGGQGYEQYFGPGTRLTVT.

J is TRBJ2-1 and V is TRBV4-3; TRBD2 aligns across 7 bases. In germline, CDR1 is LGHNA, CDR2 YSLEER. The CDR3 extends over 16 amino acids. J lost 8 bases, V lost 1 base, and 11 bases had no gene match. CDR3 protein: CASSQASGGSSDEQFF. CDR3 in DNA: TGCGCCAGCAGCCAAGCTAGTGGCGGGAGTTCCGATGAGCAGTTCTTC.

In its sample, this clone was seen once. The V gene is TRBV6-1, the J gene TRBJ2-1, with D possibly matching TRBD2 (6 bases). Germline-derived CDR1 and CDR2 are MNHNS and SASEGT. V lost 6 bases and J 9 bases, leaving 15 bases between the germline ends. The CDR3 has 13 amino acids. As DNA, the CDR3 is TGTGCCAGCAGAGAAATCGCCGGGGGTGAGCAGTTCTTC. It is translated as CASREIAGGEQFF.

The gene calls are TRBV10-3 and TRBJ2-7; D is tentatively TRBD1 or TRBD2 (5 bases each). The germline V gene encodes CDR1 ENHRY and CDR2 SYGVKD. The V end lost 3 bases, the J end lost 2 bases, and 14 bases lay between the germline ends. This CDR3 contains 15 residues. This chain's CDR3 is CAISEGTYDTYEQYF. The CDR3 bases are TGTGCCATCAGTGAAGGGACGTATGATACCTACGAGCAGTACTTC.

V is TRBV5-4 and J is TRBJ2-3; 12 bases line up with TRBD2. The CDR3 spans 17 residues. Germline values: CDR1 SGHNT, CDR2 YYREEE (reference sequence). J gave up 3 bases and V 3 bases, and 8 bases lay outside the gene matches. CDR3 in amino acids: CASSSPPSGRGTDTQYF. Written as DNA, the CDR3 is TGTGCCAGCAGCTCCCCCCCTAGCGGGAGGGGGACAGATACGCAGTATTTT.

This chain connects TRBV18 to TRBJ1-1; a possible D gene is TRBD1 (5 bases). The germline CDR1 and CDR2 sequences are KGHSH and LQKENI. Trimming shortened V by 5 bases and J by 1 base, and 14 bases separated the two germline ends. This CDR3 comprises 15 residues. CDR3 sequence: CASSSVAGRNTEAFF. CDR3 sequence (DNA): TGTGCCAGCTCATCGGTAGCAGGGAGGAACACTGAAGCTTTCTTT. Combining the CDR3 with reference TRBV18 and TRBJ1-1 gives the whole variable domain NAGVMQNPRHLVRRRGQEARLRCSPMKGHSHVYWYRQLPEEGLKFMVYLQKENIIDESGMPKERFSAEFPKEGPSILRIQQVVRGDSAAYFCASSSVAGRNTEAFFGQGTRLTVV.